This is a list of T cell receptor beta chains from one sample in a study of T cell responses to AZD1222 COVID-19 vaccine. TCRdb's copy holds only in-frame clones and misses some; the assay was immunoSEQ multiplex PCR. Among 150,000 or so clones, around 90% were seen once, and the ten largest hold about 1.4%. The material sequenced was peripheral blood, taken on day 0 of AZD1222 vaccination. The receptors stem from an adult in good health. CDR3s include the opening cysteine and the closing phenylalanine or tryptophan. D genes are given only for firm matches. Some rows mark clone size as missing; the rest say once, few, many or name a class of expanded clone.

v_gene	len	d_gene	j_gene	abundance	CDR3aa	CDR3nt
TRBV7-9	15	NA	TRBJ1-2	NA	CASSLLRDGSNGYTF	TGTGCCAGCAGCTTACTCCGGGACGGATCTAACGGCTACACCTTC
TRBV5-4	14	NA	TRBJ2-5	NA	CASSYGPAAETQYF	TGTGCCAGCAGCTACGGCCCCGCGGCGGAGACCCAGTACTTC
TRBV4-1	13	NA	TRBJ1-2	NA	CASSPGEVGGYTF	TGCGCCAGCAGCCCCGGGGAGGTCGGCGGCTACACCTTC
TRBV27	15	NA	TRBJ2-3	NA	CASGLTEASTDTQYF	TGTGCCAGCGGCCTCACCGAGGCTAGCACAGATACGCAGTATTTT
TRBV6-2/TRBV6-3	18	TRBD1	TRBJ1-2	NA	CASSLGGQRLSLLYGYTF	TGTGCCAGCAGTTTAGGGGGACAGCGTCTATCCCTCCTCTATGGCTACACCTTC
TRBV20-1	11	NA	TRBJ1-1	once	CSAREGFWAFF	TGCAGTGCTAGAGAGGGATTTTGGGCTTTCTTT
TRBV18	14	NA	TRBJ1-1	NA	CASSPTGFRNEAFF	TGTGCCAGCTCACCTACAGGGTTTCGGAATGAAGCTTTCTTT
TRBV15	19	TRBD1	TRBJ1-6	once	CATSRDWTLGQGANSPLHF	TGTGCCACCAGCAGAGACTGGACTCTAGGGCAGGGGGCTAATTCACCCCTCCACTTT
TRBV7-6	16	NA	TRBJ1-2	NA	CASAPYSGQGNYGYTF	TGTGCCAGCGCCCCCTACTCGGGGCAGGGGAACTATGGCTACACCTTC
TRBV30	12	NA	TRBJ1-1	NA	CAWGWANTEAFF	TGTGCCTGGGGGTGGGCGAACACTGAAGCTTTCTTT
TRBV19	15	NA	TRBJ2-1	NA	CASRTTSSSYNEQFF	TGTGCCAGTAGGACTACCTCAAGCTCCTACAATGAGCAGTTCTTC
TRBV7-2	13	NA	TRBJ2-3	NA	CASSSPPVATQYF	TGTGCCAGCAGCTCACCTCCGGTTGCTACGCAGTATTTT
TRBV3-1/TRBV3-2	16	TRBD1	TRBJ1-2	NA	CASSPTGRGPNYGYTF	TGTGCCAGCAGCCCGACGGGCAGGGGGCCCAACTATGGCTACACCTTC
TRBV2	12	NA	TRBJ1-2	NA	CASRLGRNGYTF	TGTGCCAGCAGGCTGGGGCGGAATGGCTACACCTTC
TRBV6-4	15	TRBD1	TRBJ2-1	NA	CASSPTGGSYNEQFF	TGTGCCAGCAGTCCAACAGGGGGTTCCTACAATGAGCAGTTCTTC
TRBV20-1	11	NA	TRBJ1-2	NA	CSAKGLSGYTF	TGCAGTGCCAAGGGGTTGAGTGGCTACACCTTC
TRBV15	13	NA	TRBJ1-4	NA	CATSRGRAEKLFF	TGTGCCACCAGCAGAGGCAGGGCGGAAAAACTGTTTTTT
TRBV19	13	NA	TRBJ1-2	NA	CASAIPPNYGYTF	TGTGCCAGTGCTATACCGCCTAACTATGGCTACACCTTC
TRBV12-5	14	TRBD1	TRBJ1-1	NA	CASGHETGGTEAFF	TGTGCTAGTGGTCATGAAACAGGGGGGACTGAAGCTTTCTTT
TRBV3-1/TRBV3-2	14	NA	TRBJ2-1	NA	CASSPGISHGEQFF	TGTGCCAGCAGCCCCGGGATCAGCCACGGTGAGCAGTTCTTC
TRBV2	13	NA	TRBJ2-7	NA	CASSEDRSYEQYF	TGTGCCAGCAGTGAGGACAGATCCTACGAGCAGTACTTC
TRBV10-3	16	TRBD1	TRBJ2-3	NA	CAISGGTGGETDTQYF	TGTGCCATCAGTGGAGGGACAGGGGGCGAAACAGATACGCAGTATTTT
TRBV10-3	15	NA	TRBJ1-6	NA	CAISDYGPNASPLHF	TGTGCCATCAGTGACTATGGGCCGAATGCCTCACCCCTCCACTTT
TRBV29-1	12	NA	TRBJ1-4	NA	CSARTEYQKLFF	TGCAGCGCAAGGACAGAGTATCAAAAACTGTTTTTT
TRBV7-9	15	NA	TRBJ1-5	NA	CASSSSGTTNQPQHF	TGTGCCAGCAGCTCGTCAGGAACAACCAATCAGCCCCAGCATTTT
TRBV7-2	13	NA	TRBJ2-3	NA	CASSVYRADTQYF	TGTGCCAGCTCCGTTTATCGTGCAGATACGCAGTATTTT
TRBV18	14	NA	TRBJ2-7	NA	CASSPSVETYEQYF	TGTGCCAGCTCACCATCAGTGGAAACCTACGAGCAGTACTTC
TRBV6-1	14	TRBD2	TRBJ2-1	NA	CASSWGLANDEQFF	TGTGCCAGCAGTTGGGGACTAGCGAATGACGAGCAGTTCTTC
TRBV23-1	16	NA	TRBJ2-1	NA	CASSQSNPAGSDEQFF	TGCGCCAGCAGTCAATCGAATCCGGCCGGGTCGGATGAGCAGTTCTTC
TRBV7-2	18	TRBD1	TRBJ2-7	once	CASSMMGLSGTGANEQYF	TGTGCCAGCAGTATGATGGGATTATCCGGGACAGGGGCCAACGAGCAGTACTTC
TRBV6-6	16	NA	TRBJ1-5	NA	CASSPRGRSSNQPQHF	TGTGCCAGCAGTCCCAGGGGAAGGTCGAGCAATCAGCCCCAGCATTTT
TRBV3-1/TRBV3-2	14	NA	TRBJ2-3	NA	CASSLRGGQDTQYF	TGTGCCAGCAGCTTACGAGGGGGGCAGGATACGCAGTATTTT
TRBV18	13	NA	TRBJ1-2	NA	CASSLQKNYGYTF	TGTGCCAGCTCACTACAGAAGAACTATGGCTACACCTTC
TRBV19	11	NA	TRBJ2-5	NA	CASGSGETQYF	TGTGCCAGCGGGAGCGGTGAGACCCAGTACTTC
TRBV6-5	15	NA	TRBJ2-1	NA	CASSPLATAYNEQFF	TGTGCCAGCAGTCCCCTTGCGACAGCCTACAATGAGCAGTTCTTC
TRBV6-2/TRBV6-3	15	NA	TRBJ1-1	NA	CASSYSGHRGTEAFF	TGTGCCAGCAGTTACTCAGGGCACCGGGGCACTGAAGCTTTCTTT
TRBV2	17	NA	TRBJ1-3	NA	CASSFGDGGFSGNTIYF	TGTGCCAGCAGTTTTGGGGACGGAGGCTTCTCTGGAAACACCATATATTTT
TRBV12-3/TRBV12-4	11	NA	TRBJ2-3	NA	CASRVGHTQYF	TGTGCCAGTAGGGTGGGCCATACGCAGTATTTT
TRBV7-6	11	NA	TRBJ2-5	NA	CASRLGETQYF	TGTGCCAGCAGACTCGGGGAGACCCAGTACTTC
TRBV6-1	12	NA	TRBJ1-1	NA	CASGMRNTEAFF	TGTGCCAGCGGGATGAGGAACACTGAAGCTTTCTTT
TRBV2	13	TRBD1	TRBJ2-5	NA	CASQDRGRGTQYF	TGTGCCAGCCAGGACAGGGGGCGGGGGACCCAGTACTTC
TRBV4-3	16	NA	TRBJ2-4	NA	CASSQGRGVVKNIQYF	TGCGCCAGCAGCCAAGGGAGGGGCGTAGTTAAAAACATTCAGTACTTC
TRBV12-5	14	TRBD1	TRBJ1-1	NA	CASGSGQGFSEAFF	TGTGCTAGTGGTTCGGGACAGGGTTTCTCTGAAGCTTTCTTT
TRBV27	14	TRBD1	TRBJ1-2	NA	CASSPTRQGHGYTF	TGTGCCAGCAGTCCCACCAGACAGGGTCATGGCTACACCTTC
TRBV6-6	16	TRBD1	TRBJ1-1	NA	CASSYKRQGSGTEAFF	TGTGCCAGCAGTTACAAGAGACAGGGGAGCGGCACTGAAGCTTTCTTT
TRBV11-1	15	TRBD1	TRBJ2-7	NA	CASSPRGQISNRGYF	TGTGCCAGCAGCCCACGGGGACAGATATCCAACCGGGGGTACTTC